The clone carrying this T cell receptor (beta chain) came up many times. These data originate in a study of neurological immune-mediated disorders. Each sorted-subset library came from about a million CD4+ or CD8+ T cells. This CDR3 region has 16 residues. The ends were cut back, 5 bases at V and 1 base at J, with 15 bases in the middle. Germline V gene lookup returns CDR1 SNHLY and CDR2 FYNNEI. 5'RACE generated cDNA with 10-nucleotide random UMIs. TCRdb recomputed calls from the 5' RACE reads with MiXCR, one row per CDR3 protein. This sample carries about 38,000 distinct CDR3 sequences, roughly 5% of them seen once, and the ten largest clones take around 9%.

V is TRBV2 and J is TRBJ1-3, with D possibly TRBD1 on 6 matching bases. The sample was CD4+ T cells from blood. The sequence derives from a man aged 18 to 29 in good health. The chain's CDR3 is CASSITGFESGNTIYF. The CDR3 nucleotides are TGTGCCAGCAGTATAACAGGGTTTGAGTCTGGAAACACCATATATTTT.